This T cell receptor (beta chain) was captured by sequencing in a study of blood T cell repertoires in COVID-19. Trimming took 4 bases from V and 8 from J; bases not matched to a gene: 8. Per the germline V gene, CDR1 is SGHRS and CDR2 is YFSETQ. This CDR3 is 13 amino acids long. Assay used: immunoSEQ multiplex PCR; TCRdb lists only in-frame clones, some missing. The sample has approximately 210,000 clones, 81% seen once. This receptor was identified in a woman aged 45-59 years with acute COVID-19. The sequencing input was PBMCs or T cells enriched from blood (not recorded which). The chain recombines TRBV5-1 with TRBJ1-2; 7 nucleotides line up with TRBD1. The CDR3 loop is CASSAQPGQGYTF. CDR3 DNA: TGCGCCAGCAGCGCGCAGCCGGGACAGGGCTACACCTTC.